Listed here is a single T cell receptor (beta chain). The CDR3 runs to 15 residues. V lost 4 bases, J lost 2 bases, and 12 bases lay in between. The germline CDR1 and CDR2 sequences are MNHNS and SASEGT. The PCR made use of 60 Vbeta and 13 Jbeta primers. Data came from immunoSEQ multiplex PCR; TCRdb stores just in-frame clones and leaves some out. The specimen's table records about 48,000 clones. The entry originates in a study of cytomegalovirus exposure and HLA in healthy donors. J is TRBJ2-1 and V is TRBV6-1; tentative D call: TRBD2 (6 bases). The clonotype originates from a woman between 35 and 50 years old in good health and CMV-seronegative. Input material: PBMCs. In DNA, the CDR3 is TGTGCCAGCAGTGGCGGGGTTAGCACCTACAATGAGCAGTTCTTC. This codes for CASSGGVSTYNEQFF.